These 18 T cell receptor beta chains were all obtained from the same sample, sequenced in a study of cytomegalovirus exposure and HLA in healthy donors. Researchers ran the PCR with 60 Vbeta and 13 Jbeta primers. Profiling relied on immunoSEQ multiplex PCR, and the TCRdb table lists in-frame clones only, not all of them. The data hold 160,000 or so clones, with around 86% observed a single time. The specimen sequenced was PBMCs. The receptors originated from a man aged 50 to 60 in good health and CMV-seropositive.

The chain employs TRBV7-8 and TRBJ2-1; 12 bases are shared with TRBD2. V lost 5 bases to trimming and J lost 0 bases; unmatched junction nucleotides: 8. The CDR3 runs 18 residues. Germline CDR1 reads SGHVS; CDR2 reads FQNEAQ. The CDR3 protein is CASSRPGLAGSSYNEQFF. The CDR3 coding sequence is TGTGCCAGCAGCCGCCCGGGACTAGCGGGTAGCTCCTACAATGAGCAGTTCTTC.

V and J are TRBV6-4 and TRBJ2-3; 10 bases are a match to TRBD2. With 0 bases clipped from V and 3 bases from J, the junction kept 6 bases outside the gene matches. The CDR3 is 17 residues long. The germline gives CDR1 MRHNA, CDR2 SNTAGT. CDR3 sequence reads: CASSDSPGSGGTDTQYF. The CDR3, as DNA: TGTGCCAGCAGTGACTCCCCGGGTAGCGGGGGGACAGATACGCAGTATTTT.

Only a few counts were recorded for this clone. The J gene is TRBJ2-5, the V gene TRBV11-2; 8 nucleotides agree with TRBD2. The DNA end is a closer match to TRBJ2-7, so the J assignment may be wrong. CDR3 length equals 15 residues. Germline loops: CDR1 SGHAT, CDR2 FQNNGV. CDR3 sequence reads: CASSPLAGPAYEQYF. In DNA form, the CDR3 reads TGTGCCAGCAGCCCCTTAGCGGGGCCAGCCTACGAGCAGTACTTC.

The rearrangement links TRBV28 to TRBJ2-5, with 11 bases identical to TRBD2. The CDR3 loop spans 17 amino acids. CDR1 is MDHEN and CDR2 is SYDVKM in the germline V gene. With V trimmed by 6 bases and J by 4 bases, 13 bases remained unmatched. For the CDR3, the DNA is TGTGCCAGCAGCCCCAGGGGCAGACTAGCGGGAAGAGAGACCCAGTACTTC. Protein sequence: CASSPRGRLAGRETQYF.

The V call is TRBV28, the J call TRBJ2-1; TRBD2 matches 10 bases. The CDR3 sequence is 16 residues long. Germline V CDR1 and CDR2: MDHEN, SYDVKM. Trimming at V came to 1 base and at J to 3 bases, leaving 3 bases not matched to a gene. The CDR3 region has the DNA TGTGCCAGCAGTTTATTAGCGGGAGGAATCTACAATGAGCAGTTCTTC. It specifies CASSLLAGGIYNEQFF.

The rearrangement uses TRBV27 and TRBJ2-5; weak D call: TRBD2 (6 bases). V lost 3 bases and J lost 1, with 15 bases in between. The CDR3 covers 16 residues. CDR1 and CDR2 (germline): MNHEY, SMNVEV (reference sequence). The CDR3 DNA follows: TGTGCCAGCAGTTTCGGCTTTAGCGGCCCCCAAGAGACCCAGTACTTC. This encodes CASSFGFSGPQETQYF.

The CDR3 reads CASSFLNPTGQETQYF. The CDR3, as DNA: TGTGCCAGCAGTTTCCTAAATCCCACAGGGCAAGAGACCCAGTACTTC. V usage is TRBV28 and J usage is TRBJ2-5, with a possible D match to TRBD1 (6 bases). From germline, CDR1 is MDHEN and CDR2 SYDVKM. This CDR3 has 16 amino acids. V lost 3 bases, J lost 2 bases, and 16 bases lay in between.

This chain links TRBV5-1 with TRBJ2-7; weak D call: TRBD1 (6 bases). Per the germline V gene, CDR1 is SGHRS and CDR2 is YFSETQ. The V gene lost 2 bases and the J gene lost 2 bases, with 11 bases spanning the gap. The CDR3 runs 14 residues. DNA for the CDR3: TGCGCCAGCAGCTTATCGGGACAACCCTACGAGCAGTACTTC. It is translated as CASSLSGQPYEQYF.

This chain uses TRBV15 with TRBJ1-2; 12 bases match TRBD1. The CDR3 covers 17 residues. Germline assignment: CDR1 LNHNV and CDR2 YYDKDF (reference sequence). Unmatched junction bases numbered 5, after V lost 1 base and J lost 2 bases. CDR3 loop: CATSRGGQGALNYGYTF. The CDR3 DNA is TGTGCCACCAGCAGAGGGGGACAGGGGGCGTTAAACTATGGCTACACCTTC.

This chain joins TRBV10-3 and TRBJ1-5; TRBD1 is a possible D gene (6 bases). V was trimmed by 2 bases and J by 4 bases, leaving 9 bases between them. CDR1 and CDR2 from the germline V gene are ENHRY and SYGVKD. This CDR3 is built from 14 residues. CDR3 amino acids: CAISEGQRNQPQHF. CDR3 nucleotide sequence: TGTGCCATCAGTGAGGGACAGAGAAATCAGCCCCAGCATTTT.

J is TRBJ2-3 and V is TRBV7-2; TRBD1 agrees at 9 bases. With 1 base clipped from V and 3 bases from J, the junction kept 5 bases outside the gene matches. This CDR3 comprises 16 residues. Germline values: CDR1 SGHTA, CDR2 FQGNSA. The CDR3 region has the DNA TGTGCCAGCAGCTTAGATGGGACAGGGCTTACAGATACGCAGTATTTT. It is translated as CASSLDGTGLTDTQYF.

The chain carries TRBV30 and TRBJ2-7, with TRBD2 as a possible D gene (6 bases). V was trimmed by 0 bases and J by 5 bases, leaving 14 bases between them. The CDR3 covers 14 residues. Germline V lookup: CDR1 GTSNPN, CDR2 SVGIG (reference sequence). The CDR3 spells CAWSVGGARHEQYF. The CDR3 DNA follows: TGTGCCTGGAGTGTAGGAGGGGCGCGACACGAGCAGTACTTC. Together with reference TRBV30 and TRBJ2-7, the CDR3 gives the full variable domain: SQTIHQWPATLVQPVGSPLSLECTVEGTSNPNLYWYRQAAGRGLQLLFYSVGIGQISSEVPQNLSASRPQDRQFILSSKKLLLSDSGFYLCAWSVGGARHEQYFGPGTRLTVT.

The V gene is TRBV11-2, the J gene TRBJ2-7; 8 bases align to TRBD1. This CDR3 spans 15 amino acids. V lost 5 bases to trimming and J lost 2 bases; unmatched junction nucleotides: 8. CDR1 is SGHAT, CDR2 FQNNGV, per germline. The chain's CDR3 is CASSTGTGSTYEQYF. The CDR3 DNA reads TGTGCCAGCAGCACCGGGACAGGATCAACCTACGAGCAGTACTTC.

The chain employs TRBV28 and TRBJ2-7, with 7 nucleotides matching TRBD1. Germline lookup yields CDR1 MDHEN and CDR2 SYDVKM. This CDR3 is built from 12 residues. V lost 10 bases to trimming and J lost 6 bases; unmatched junction nucleotides: 9. The CDR3 spells CATRQGFLEQYF. CDR3 nucleotides: TGTGCCACCCGACAGGGCTTTCTCGAGCAGTACTTC.

The chain uses TRBV18 and TRBJ1-2; D is uncertain. The CDR3 is 15 residues long. Germline CDR1 reads KGHSH; CDR2 reads LQKENI. V lost 0 bases and J lost 3, with 11 bases in between. The CDR3 loop reads CASSPPSRTDYGYTF. The DNA for the CDR3 is TGTGCCAGCTCACCACCCTCCCGGACTGACTATGGCTACACCTTC.

The J gene is TRBJ1-2, the V gene TRBV21-1; the table gives TRBD1 as D, unverified against the DNA. TRBV21-1 has pseudogene status. CDR3 length: 14 residues. CDR3: CASSLTGGRDGYTF. CDR3 DNA sequence: TGTGCCAGCAGCCTAACAGGGGGTAGGGATGGCTACACCTTC.

The gene calls are TRBV25-1 and TRBJ1-2, with D uncertain. This CDR3 comprises 11 residues. Trimming took off 6 bases at V and 5 bases at J, with 7 bases between the two ends. CDR1 MGHDK and CDR2 SYGVNS come from the germline V gene. This chain's CDR3 is CASSSGYGYTF. DNA for the CDR3: TGTGCCAGCAGCAGCGGGTATGGCTACACCTTC.

V and J are TRBV10-3 and TRBJ2-1; maybe TRBD1 (6 bases). Between the trimmed V and J ends, which lost 5 bases and 4 bases, there was a span of 12 bases. Germline V gene lookup returns CDR1 ENHRY and CDR2 SYGVKD. CDR3 length equals 14 residues. CDR3 amino acids: CAISSQGQYNEQFF. CDR3 nucleotides: TGTGCCATCAGTAGCCAGGGACAATACAATGAGCAGTTCTTC.